Presented here are 10 T cell receptor beta chains from one specimen sequenced in a study of cytomegalovirus exposure and HLA in healthy donors. Repertoires were generated with immunoSEQ multiplex PCR, while TCRdb's copy carries only in-frame clones and drops some. In the table there are approximately 110,000 clones, just under 95% of which are singletons. The sequenced sample was PBMCs. The receptor source for this set is a woman younger than 30 in good health and CMV-seronegative.

The J gene is TRBJ2-7, the V gene TRBV5-1; 9 bases agree with TRBD1. The V and J ends lost 0 bases and 4 bases, in that order; junction bases with no gene match: 5. The CDR3 is 15 residues long. Germline CDR1 SGHRS, CDR2 YFSETQ. The CDR3: CASSLGTDRGYEQYF. The CDR3 coding sequence is TGCGCCAGCAGCTTGGGGACGGACAGGGGATACGAGCAGTACTTC.

This chain uses TRBV18 with TRBJ2-1, with 8 bases matching TRBD2. Per the germline V gene, CDR1 is KGHSH and CDR2 is LQKENI. Unmatched junction bases numbered 5, after V lost 3 bases and J lost 1 base. This CDR3 contains 16 residues. CDR3 amino acids: CASSPWSSGSYNEQFF. The CDR3 DNA follows: TGTGCCAGCTCACCCTGGTCTAGCGGGTCCTACAATGAGCAGTTCTTC.

This chain joins TRBV30 and TRBJ1-5; the D gene is possibly TRBD1 (5 bases). There are 14 residues in the CDR3. Trimming removed 4 bases from V and 6 bases from J, with 16 bases in between. Germline loops: CDR1 GTSNPN, CDR2 SVGIG (reference sequence). CDR3 amino acids: CAWTMSGLSQPQHF. CDR3 nucleotides: TGTGCCTGGACGATGTCAGGGTTGAGTCAGCCCCAGCATTTT.

The genes are TRBV9 and TRBJ2-3; 8 bases align to TRBD1. Looked up from germline, CDR1 is SGDLS and CDR2 is YYNGEE. The CDR3 extends over 16 amino acids. With 3 bases clipped from V and 2 bases from J, the junction kept 8 bases outside the gene matches. This CDR3 reads CASSAPGQGFTDTQYF. The CDR3 DNA reads as TGTGCCAGCAGCGCCCCAGGACAGGGTTTCACAGATACGCAGTATTTT. The whole variable domain, remainder taken from reference TRBV9 and TRBJ2-3, is DSGVTQTPKHLITATGQRVTLRCSPRSGDLSVYWYQQSLDQGLQFLIQYYNGEERAKGNILERFSAQQFPDLHSELNLSSLELGDSALYFCASSAPGQGFTDTQYFGPGTRLTVL.

CDR3 sequence (DNA): TGTGCCAGCACTCCGACTAGCGGGAGGTCAGATACGCAGTATTTT. The encoded protein is CASTPTSGRSDTQYF. This chain joins TRBV2 and TRBJ2-3; TRBD2 aligns across 13 bases. Germline CDR1 SNHLY, CDR2 FYNNEI. The CDR3 totals 15 residues. Trimming took 7 bases from V and 4 from J; bases not matched to a gene: 5.

This chain uses TRBV28 with TRBJ2-7, with 9 positions matching TRBD1. Germline V gives CDR1 MDHEN, CDR2 SYDVKM. The J segment lost 2 bases and the V segment lost 6 bases, leaving 8 bases of the junction unmatched. The CDR3 runs 15 residues. Written as DNA, the CDR3 is TGTGCCAGCAGCCCAGACGGGACAGGGCCCTACGAGCAGTACTTC. It codes for CASSPDGTGPYEQYF.

The chain combines TRBV27 with TRBJ1-4, with 7 bases lining up with TRBD1. CDR1 and CDR2 (germline): MNHEY, SMNVEV (reference sequence). The CDR3 runs 14 residues. Losses at the gene ends were 3 bases for V and 5 bases for J; bases not matched to a gene: 3. This CDR3 is CASSFGTVNEKLFF. The CDR3 nucleotides are TGTGCCAGCAGTTTTGGGACAGTAAATGAAAAACTGTTTTTT.

The V call is TRBV19, the J call TRBJ1-1; tentative D call: TRBD1 (6 bases). CDR1 is LNHDA and CDR2 is SQIVND in the germline V gene (reference sequence). This CDR3 is built from 13 residues. V dropped 5 bases and J dropped 1 base, with 8 bases sitting between them. The CDR3 nucleotides are TGTGCCAGTAGTCGGACAGCGAACACTGAAGCTTTCTTT. Translating gives CASSRTANTEAFF.

The chain recombines TRBV5-1 with TRBJ1-6; 9 bases agree with TRBD1. The J segment lost 6 bases and the V segment lost 4 bases, leaving 8 bases of the junction unmatched. Germline assignment: CDR1 SGHRS and CDR2 YFSETQ. The CDR3 loop spans 16 amino acids. In DNA form, the CDR3 reads TGCGCCAGCAGCGCCTCCGGGACAGGGTTTAATTCACCCCTCCACTTT. This codes for CASSASGTGFNSPLHF. Drawing the rest from reference TRBV5-1 and TRBJ1-6, the complete variable domain is KAGVTQTPRYLIKTRGQQVTLSCSPISGHRSVSWYQQTPGQGLQFLFEYFSETQRNKGNFPGRFSGRQFSNSRSEMNVSTLELGDSALYLCASSASGTGFNSPLHFGNGTRLTVT.

A remark on this clone: An end of the junction differs from the germline gene, which may be a read error. The chain is built from TRBV10-1 and TRBJ2-1; 8 nucleotides align to TRBD1. Per germline, CDR1 WNHNN and CDR2 SYGVQD (reference sequence). The CDR3 contains 14 residues. The CDR3 region is CASNESGQGHEQFF. The CDR3, as DNA: TGCGCCAGCAATGAGTCTGGACAGGGACATGAGCAGTTCTTC.